The present entry profiles one TCR beta chain with its context. Its antigen is undetermined. The data were obtained in a study of T cell responses to AZD1222 COVID-19 vaccine. Sequencing used immunoSEQ multiplex PCR; TCRdb keeps in-frame clones, though not all of them. The sample records 250,000 to 300,000 clones, 90% to 95% being singletons. Whole-study findings and limits: Spike-specific TCR breadth and depth rose after two AZD1222 doses. No repertoire was sampled before or during the peak T cell response, only after it.

Germline CDR1 reads SEHNR; CDR2 reads FQNEAQ (reference sequence). The V and J ends lost 6 bases and 7 bases respectively, with 16 bases between them. The CDR3 totals 14 residues. The sequence was obtained from an adult who received the AZD1222 COVID-19 vaccine. Here the sequenced sample was peripheral blood, taken 28 days after the second AZD1222 dose. The chain uses TRBV7-9 and TRBJ1-5; D unresolved. Here the CDR3 reads CASSSSGPWQPQHF. CDR3 in DNA: TGTGCCAGCAGTAGTTCCGGGCCATGGCAGCCCCAGCATTTT.